This TCR beta chain was captured by sequencing in a study of T cells after yellow fever vaccination (dated by TCRdb to between 2018 and 2021). Context from the whole study: The SMART-Seq v4 Ultra Low Input RNA kit was used to prepare libraries from fractions with low cell numbers. To follow T-cell clones before and after both primary and booster YFV17D yellow fever vaccination, bulk TCR alpha and beta repertoires underwent longitudinal sequencing. Two healthy male donors made up the cohort, one aged 18 to 29 years and the other aged 30 to 40 years. Bulk PBMC replicates and cell subsets were isolated from blood drawn at multiple timepoints before and after both primary and secondary immunization. What the study reported, not specific to this receptor: Computational filtering was needed because FACS-sorted repertoires could contain abundant contaminating clonotypes from the bulk population. A small share of clonotypes was detected in both CD4 and CD8 compartments, with the overlap likely arising from convergent recombination. The study included only a couple of donors, which limits how far the findings can be generalized. The secondary T-cell response was weaker than the primary response but faster, peaking on day 5 instead of day 15. After the booster, most of the clones that had expanded following primary vaccination were detected again (roughly 96% of CD4 and roughly 90% of CD8), which suggests that memory was broadly maintained.

This clonotype was detected many times. The specificity of this receptor is unknown. Base-call qualities are not available, and no considerably larger clone is one nucleotide away. The treatment or condition label of this sample denotes: live attenuated yellow fever vaccine strain. A standard Ficoll-Paque protocol was used to isolate PBMCs from peripheral blood. CD4 and CD8 T-cell fractions were isolated with Dynabeads CD4 and CD8 positive selection kits. RNA was extracted with TriZol from bulk PBMCs, CD4 and CD8 fractions, and dextramer-positive and dextramer-negative fractions. Synthesis of TCR cDNA relied on 5'RACE template switching, a step that introduced a universal primer site along with unique molecular identifiers. Priming of cDNA synthesis was performed from both the TCR alpha and TCR beta constant segments. Two PCR steps were used to amplify libraries, with sample barcodes and sequencing adapters being added in the second step. Sequencing of libraries was performed on Illumina HiSeq 2500 (2x100 bp) or NovaSeq (2x150 bp). For the original study's pipeline: MIGEC handled demultiplexing of reads and collapsing into UMI consensus sequences, while MiXCR performed V(D)J alignment. Clonotypes responding to the vaccine were identified with edgeR on replicate PBMC samples, with the criteria of FDR below 0.01 and a log2 fold change above 5 up to day 15. CD4 or CD8 identity was assigned to each bulk clonotype according to whether the clonotype was present at higher abundance in the sequenced CD4 repertoire or the sequenced CD8 repertoire. TCRdb trimmed the raw reads at Q25, called clones with MiXCR and kept productive beta chains. Each entry is one CDR3 protein sequence, shown with its most common DNA and genes. TCRdb's processing, not the authors' own work, is the source of the V and J calls. This sample has 140,000 to 150,000 distinct CDR3 sequences in its table, and 6.6% of those were observed once. The ten largest make up more than 0.6% of the sample.

There are 13 amino acids in the CDR3, from cysteine to phenylalanine inclusive. Only the CDR3 DNA stays, 39 bases, in frame from base 1. V sheds 0 bases and J sheds 12 bases, leaving 12 bases between their ends. From the germline V gene, CDR1 is SGHDN and CDR2 is FVKESK. The specimen was CD4+ T cells sorted from PBMCs, collected 10 days after the yellow fever booster vaccination. This receptor was taken from a man aged 25-45 years who received the YFV17D yellow fever vaccine. This chain is built from TRBV14 and TRBJ2-1; tentative D gene TRBD2, with 6 bases matching. The bases read TGTGCCAGCAGCCAAGATATTAGCGGCTTGCAGTTCTTC. Its translation is CASSQDISGLQFF.